The clone carrying this TCR beta chain came up a few times. Its antigen is unknown. This sample is part of a study of cytomegalovirus exposure and HLA in healthy donors. Across the whole study: Around 77 million unique TCRs from HLA-typed donors made up an early data release.

Study conclusions and caveats: DRB1 showed the most TCR associations and HLA-C the fewest in a later analysis, as rates varied by HLA locus. Altogether, some 160 TCR beta chains were recorded as cytomegalovirus-associated.

PCR used 60 Vbeta primers and 13 Jbeta primers. Assay used: immunoSEQ multiplex PCR; TCRdb lists only in-frame clones, some missing. The sample records about 170,000 clones, roughly 80% being singletons. The CDR3 loop spans 15 amino acids. After removal of 6 bases from V and 3 bases from J, the junction contained 9 bases not matched to a gene. CDR1 MNHNY and CDR2 SVGAGI come from the germline V gene (reference sequence). In nominal health when sampled, donors likely had unrecorded immune exposures nonetheless. Specimen: PBMCs. The chain couples TRBV6-6 to TRBJ2-7; the match to TRBD2 covers 9 bases. This TCR derives from a female donor in good health and CMV-seronegative. CDR3 sequence: CASRTTSGLIYEQYF. Written as DNA, the CDR3 is TGTGCCAGCAGAACGACTAGCGGTCTTATCTACGAGCAGTACTTC.